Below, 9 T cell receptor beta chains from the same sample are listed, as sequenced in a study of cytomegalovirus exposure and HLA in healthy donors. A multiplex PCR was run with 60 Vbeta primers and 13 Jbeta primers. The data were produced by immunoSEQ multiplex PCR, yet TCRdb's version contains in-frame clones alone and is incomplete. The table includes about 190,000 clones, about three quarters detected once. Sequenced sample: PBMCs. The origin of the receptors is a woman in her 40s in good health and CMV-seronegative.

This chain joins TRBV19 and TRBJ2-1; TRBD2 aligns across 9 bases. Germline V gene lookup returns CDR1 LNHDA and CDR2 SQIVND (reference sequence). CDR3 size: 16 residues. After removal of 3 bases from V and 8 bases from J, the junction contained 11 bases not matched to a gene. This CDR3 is CASSMGQLAGFDEQFF. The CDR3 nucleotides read TGTGCCAGTAGTATGGGGCAACTAGCGGGCTTCGATGAGCAGTTCTTC.

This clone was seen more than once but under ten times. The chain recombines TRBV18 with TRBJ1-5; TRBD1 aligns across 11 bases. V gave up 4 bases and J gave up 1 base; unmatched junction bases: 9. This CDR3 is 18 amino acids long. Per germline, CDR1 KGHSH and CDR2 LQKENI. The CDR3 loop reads CASSRGTGGLGSNQPQHF. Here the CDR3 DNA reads TGTGCCAGCTCACGCGGGACAGGGGGATTAGGGAGCAATCAGCCCCAGCATTTT. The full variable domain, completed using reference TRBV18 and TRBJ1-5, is NAGVMQNPRHLVRRRGQEARLRCSPMKGHSHVYWYRQLPEEGLKFMVYLQKENIIDESGMPKERFSAEFPKEGPSILRIQQVVRGDSAAYFCASSRGTGGLGSNQPQHFGDGTRLSIL.

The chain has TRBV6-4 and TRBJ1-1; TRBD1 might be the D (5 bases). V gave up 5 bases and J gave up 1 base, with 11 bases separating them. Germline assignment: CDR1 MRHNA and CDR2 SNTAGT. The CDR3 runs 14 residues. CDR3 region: CASSKGASNTEAFF. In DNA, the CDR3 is TGTGCCAGCAGTAAAGGGGCGTCGAACACTGAAGCTTTCTTT.

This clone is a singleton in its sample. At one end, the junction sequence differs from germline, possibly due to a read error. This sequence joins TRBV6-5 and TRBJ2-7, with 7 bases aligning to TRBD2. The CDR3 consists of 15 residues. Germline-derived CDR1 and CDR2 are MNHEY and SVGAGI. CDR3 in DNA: TGTGCCGGCAGATCTCCGGGACGGGGGGTCTACGAGCAGTACTTC. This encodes CAGRSPGRGVYEQYF.

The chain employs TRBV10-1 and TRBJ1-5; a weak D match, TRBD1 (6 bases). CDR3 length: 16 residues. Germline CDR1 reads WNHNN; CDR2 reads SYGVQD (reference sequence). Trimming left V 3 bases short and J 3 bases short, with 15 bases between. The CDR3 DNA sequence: TGCGCCAGCAGTGACCCACAGGGCCTCGACAATCAGCCCCAGCATTTT. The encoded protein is CASSDPQGLDNQPQHF.

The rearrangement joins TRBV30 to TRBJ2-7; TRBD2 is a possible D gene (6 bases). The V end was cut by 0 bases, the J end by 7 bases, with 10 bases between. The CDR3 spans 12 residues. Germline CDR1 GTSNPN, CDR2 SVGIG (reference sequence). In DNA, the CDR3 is TGTGCCTGGAGTGTTGTCAGCGGGGAGCAGTACGTC. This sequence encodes CAWSVVSGEQYV.

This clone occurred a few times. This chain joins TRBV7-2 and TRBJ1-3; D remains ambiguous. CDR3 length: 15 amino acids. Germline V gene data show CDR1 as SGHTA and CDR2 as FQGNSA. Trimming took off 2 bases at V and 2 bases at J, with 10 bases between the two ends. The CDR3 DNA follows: TGTGCCAGCAGCTTATGGAGAGGGACTGGAAACACCATATATTTT. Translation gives CASSLWRGTGNTIYF.

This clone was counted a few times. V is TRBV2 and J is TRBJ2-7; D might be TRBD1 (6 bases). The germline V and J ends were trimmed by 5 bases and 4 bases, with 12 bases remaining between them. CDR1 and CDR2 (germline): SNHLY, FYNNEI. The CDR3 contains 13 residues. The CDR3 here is CASSTGPSYEQYV. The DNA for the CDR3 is TGTGCCAGCAGTACAGGGCCTTCTTACGAGCAGTACGTC.

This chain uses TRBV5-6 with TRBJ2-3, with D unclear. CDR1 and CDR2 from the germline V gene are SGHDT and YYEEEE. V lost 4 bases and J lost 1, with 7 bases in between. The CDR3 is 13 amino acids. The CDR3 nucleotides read TGTGCCAGCAGCACCACGGGCACAGATACGCAGTATTTT. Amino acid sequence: CASSTTGTDTQYF. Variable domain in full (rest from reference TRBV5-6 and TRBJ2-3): DAGVTQSPTHLIKTRGQQVTLRCSPKSGHDTVSWYQQALGQGPQFIFQYYEEEERQRGNFPDRFSGHQFPNYSSELNVNALLLGDSALYLCASSTTGTDTQYFGPGTRLTVL.